Detailed here is one T cell receptor (beta chain). Combining a sample-barcoded 5' primer with a J-beta primer mix, a second PCR ran for roughly 7 to 12 cycles. TCRdb fed the 5' RACE reads into MiXCR, producing one record per CDR3 protein. This sample has 800,000 to 1,300,000 distinct CDR3 sequences; 20% to 25% occur once, and the top ten carry about 0.72%. These data originate in a study of blood T cells in healthy people across ages. V lost 6 bases and J lost 4, with 13 bases in between. Per the germline V gene, CDR1 is LGHNT and CDR2 is FRNRAP. The CDR3 is made up of 13 amino acids. These same records also appear under a second study, on T cells of mothers and their children.

This TCR derives from a girl aged 2 to 9 in good health. This sequence joins TRBV12-5 and TRBJ2-7; D not resolved. Source material: blood. Here the CDR3 reads CASGHAVRYEQYF. CDR3 in DNA: TGTGCTAGTGGCCATGCGGTACGTTACGAGCAGTACTTC.